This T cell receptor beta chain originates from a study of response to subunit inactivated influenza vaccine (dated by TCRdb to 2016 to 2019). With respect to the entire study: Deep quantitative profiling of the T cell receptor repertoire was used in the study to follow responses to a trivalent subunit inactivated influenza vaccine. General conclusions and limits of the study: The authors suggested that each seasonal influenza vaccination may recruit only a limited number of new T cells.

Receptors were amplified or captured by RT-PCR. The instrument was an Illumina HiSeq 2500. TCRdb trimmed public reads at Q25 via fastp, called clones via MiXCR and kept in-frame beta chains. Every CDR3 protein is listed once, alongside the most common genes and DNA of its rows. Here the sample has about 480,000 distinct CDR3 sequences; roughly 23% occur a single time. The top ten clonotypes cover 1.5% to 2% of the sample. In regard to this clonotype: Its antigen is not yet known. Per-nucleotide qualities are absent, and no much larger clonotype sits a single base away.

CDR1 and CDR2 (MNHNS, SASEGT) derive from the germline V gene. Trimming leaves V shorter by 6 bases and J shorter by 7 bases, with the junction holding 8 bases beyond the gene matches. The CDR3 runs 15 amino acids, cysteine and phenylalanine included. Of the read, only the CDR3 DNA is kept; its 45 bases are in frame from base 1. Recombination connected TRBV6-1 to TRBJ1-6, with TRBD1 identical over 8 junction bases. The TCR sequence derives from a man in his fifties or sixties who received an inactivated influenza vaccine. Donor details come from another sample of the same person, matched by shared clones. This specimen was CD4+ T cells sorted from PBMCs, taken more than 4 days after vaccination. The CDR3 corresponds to CASSQDRVRNSPLHF. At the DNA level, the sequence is TGTGCCAGCAGCCAGGACAGGGTGCGAAATTCACCCCTCCACTTT.